A selection of T cell receptor beta chains follows, all from one sample in a study of blood T cells in healthy people across ages. From the 5' RACE reads, TCRdb called clonotypes with MiXCR, one entry per CDR3 protein. The sample yields fewer than 2,000,000 distinct CDR3 sequences, 35% to 50% seen once. Sample: blood. Source of these receptors: a human donor in good health. The CDR3 runs from the conserved cysteine through the conserved F or W. Each record gives: J gene, V gene, clone size, D gene, CDR3 DNA, CDR3 protein. D genes are given only for firm matches. Not every row has a clone size; where given, it reads once, few, many or a size class.

j_call: TRBJ2-7; v_call: TRBV29-1; clone_size: few; d_call: TRBD1; cdr3_nt: TGCAGCGTGCAGACAGGGGGAGGTCGCGAGCAGTACTTC; cdr3_aa: CSVQTGGGREQYF
j_call: TRBJ2-7; v_call: TRBV7-9; clone_size: .; d_call: .; cdr3_nt: TGCGCCAGCAGCTTAGGGGGGCAGGAGCAGTACTTC; cdr3_aa: CASSLGGQEQYF
j_call: TRBJ2-1; v_call: TRBV20-1; clone_size: few; d_call: .; cdr3_nt: TGCAGTGCCGGACAGCAGGTGGTCAATGAGCAGTTCTTC; cdr3_aa: CSAGQQVVNEQFF
j_call: TRBJ1-2; v_call: TRBV5-5; clone_size: few; d_call: TRBD1; cdr3_nt: TGTGCCAGCAGCTTTACAGGGACAGGCGAAAACTATGGCTACACCTTC; cdr3_aa: CASSFTGTGENYGYTF
j_call: TRBJ2-7; v_call: TRBV7-6; clone_size: .; d_call: .; cdr3_nt: TGTGCCAGCGGCCGAGACCCCGGGGGCCCCTACGAGCAGTACTTC; cdr3_aa: CASGRDPGGPYEQYF
j_call: TRBJ2-1; v_call: TRBV7-8; clone_size: few; d_call: .; cdr3_nt: TGTGCCAGCAGCCCCCACCCCTCAGTATACAATGAGCAGTTCTTC; cdr3_aa: CASSPHPSVYNEQFF
j_call: TRBJ2-1; v_call: TRBV7-2; clone_size: few; d_call: .; cdr3_nt: TGTGCCAGCAGCTTGTCCCCCAGAGGGGATGAGCAGTTCTTC; cdr3_aa: CASSLSPRGDEQFF
j_call: TRBJ2-5; v_call: TRBV27; clone_size: .; d_call: TRBD2; cdr3_nt: TGTGCCACTCCACTGGCGGGGGGCCAAGAGACCCAGTACTTC; cdr3_aa: CATPLAGGQETQYF
j_call: TRBJ1-1; v_call: TRBV7-6; clone_size: few; d_call: TRBD1; cdr3_nt: TGTGCCAGCAGCCCAATCAGGGGGTGGACTGAAGCTTTCTTT; cdr3_aa: CASSPIRGWTEAFF
j_call: TRBJ2-7; v_call: TRBV4-1; clone_size: .; d_call: TRBD1; cdr3_nt: TGCGCCAGCAGCCCCTGGGACAGGGGGGGCGAGCAGTACTTC; cdr3_aa: CASSPWDRGGEQYF
j_call: TRBJ2-3; v_call: TRBV5-1; clone_size: few; d_call: .; cdr3_nt: TGCGCCAGCAGCCCTCGGGCGGCCACAGATACGCAGTATTTT; cdr3_aa: CASSPRAATDTQYF
j_call: TRBJ2-3; v_call: TRBV5-1; clone_size: .; d_call: TRBD2; cdr3_nt: TGCGCCAGCAGCTTGGCTCCTAGCGGGAACACAGATACGCAGTATTTT; cdr3_aa: CASSLAPSGNTDTQYF
j_call: TRBJ1-4; v_call: TRBV12-5; clone_size: .; d_call: .; cdr3_nt: TGTGCTAGTGGTCCAGGGGCGGTCGAGGAAAAACTGTTTTTT; cdr3_aa: CASGPGAVEEKLFF
j_call: TRBJ1-4; v_call: TRBV25-1; clone_size: .; d_call: TRBD1; cdr3_nt: TGTGCCAGCAGTGAATATAAGACAGGGTTGGATGAAGAACTGTTTTTT; cdr3_aa: CASSEYKTGLDEELFF
j_call: TRBJ1-4; v_call: TRBV12-3/TRBV12-4; clone_size: few; d_call: .; cdr3_nt: TGTGCCAGCAGTCCCTACTCCGAAAAACTGTTTTTT; cdr3_aa: CASSPYSEKLFF
j_call: TRBJ2-3; v_call: TRBV6-6; clone_size: .; d_call: .; cdr3_nt: TGTGCCAGCCGCACTGGAGATACGCAGTATTTT; cdr3_aa: CASRTGDTQYF
j_call: TRBJ1-3; v_call: TRBV10-3; clone_size: .; d_call: .; cdr3_nt: TGTACCATCAGTGAGTCTTTGACGAAGGACGGGAAGGGGATATATTTT; cdr3_aa: CTISESLTKDGKGIYF
j_call: TRBJ2-1; v_call: TRBV7-2; clone_size: .; d_call: .; cdr3_nt: TGTGCCAGCAGCTTAGGGAGGCAGTCGAATGAGCAGTTCTTC; cdr3_aa: CASSLGRQSNEQFF
j_call: TRBJ2-2; v_call: TRBV28; clone_size: .; d_call: TRBD1; cdr3_nt: TGTGCCAGCAGTTCCGGACAGGGGGCGCGTACCGGGGAGCTGTTTTTT; cdr3_aa: CASSSGQGARTGELFF
j_call: TRBJ1-1; v_call: TRBV11-3; clone_size: .; d_call: .; cdr3_nt: TGTGCCAGCAGCAACGGAGGGAGGACTGAAGCTTTCTTT; cdr3_aa: CASSNGGRTEAFF
j_call: TRBJ2-1; v_call: TRBV7-9; clone_size: .; d_call: TRBD2; cdr3_nt: TGTGCCAGCAGCTTAGCCGGGGGGTCTGACTACAATGAGCAGTTCTTC; cdr3_aa: CASSLAGGSDYNEQFF
j_call: TRBJ2-6; v_call: TRBV5-1; clone_size: .; d_call: .; cdr3_nt: TGCGCCAGCAGCGATACAGGGACGGGGGCCAACGTCCTGACTTTC; cdr3_aa: CASSDTGTGANVLTF
j_call: TRBJ2-5; v_call: TRBV7-2; clone_size: .; d_call: .; cdr3_nt: TGTGCCAGCAGCTCTCGCGGGGGCCCCTTGAAAGAGACCCAGTACTTC; cdr3_aa: CASSSRGGPLKETQYF
j_call: TRBJ2-7; v_call: TRBV7-8; clone_size: .; d_call: .; cdr3_nt: TGTGCCAGCAGCAACCGGAGGGTCCATAGCTCCTACGAGCAGTACTTC; cdr3_aa: CASSNRRVHSSYEQYF
j_call: TRBJ2-1; v_call: TRBV20-1; clone_size: .; d_call: TRBD2; cdr3_nt: TGCAGTGGATTGCGGGGGGGCCTGGATGAGCAGTTCTTC; cdr3_aa: CSGLRGGLDEQFF
j_call: TRBJ2-7; v_call: TRBV5-1; clone_size: few; d_call: .; cdr3_nt: TGCGCCAGCAGCTTGTATTCCTCACCAACCTACGAGCAGTACTTC; cdr3_aa: CASSLYSSPTYEQYF
j_call: TRBJ1-1; v_call: TRBV6-5; clone_size: .; d_call: .; cdr3_nt: TGTGCCAGCAGTTACTCTTTTTCCCGGGGGGTGAACACTGAAGCTTTCTTT; cdr3_aa: CASSYSFSRGVNTEAFF
j_call: TRBJ2-7; v_call: TRBV4-1; clone_size: once; d_call: TRBD1; cdr3_nt: TGCGCCAGCAGCCAAGACAGGGGGCTATGCTACGAGCAGTACTTC; cdr3_aa: CASSQDRGLCYEQYF
j_call: TRBJ2-3; v_call: TRBV4-3; clone_size: .; d_call: .; cdr3_nt: TGCGCCAGCAGCCAAGCTGTAATGGGGGACACCATCCGCACAGATACGCAGTATTTT; cdr3_aa: CASSQAVMGDTIRTDTQYF
j_call: TRBJ2-1; v_call: TRBV6-1; clone_size: .; d_call: .; cdr3_nt: TGTGCCAGCAGGGTCCTCTCCTACAATGAGCAGTTCTTC; cdr3_aa: CASRVLSYNEQFF
j_call: TRBJ2-7; v_call: TRBV10-3; clone_size: few; d_call: .; cdr3_nt: TGTGCCATCAGTGAGTCGATGGGCAGGGAGACCTACGAGCAGTACTTC; cdr3_aa: CAISESMGRETYEQYF
j_call: TRBJ2-6; v_call: TRBV9; clone_size: .; d_call: .; cdr3_nt: TGTGCCAGCAGTAAGAATGGGGCCAACGTCCTGACTTTC; cdr3_aa: CASSKNGANVLTF
j_call: TRBJ2-7; v_call: TRBV29-1; clone_size: few; d_call: TRBD2; cdr3_nt: TGCAGCGTAGCGGGGGAAATATACGAGCAGTACTTC; cdr3_aa: CSVAGEIYEQYF
j_call: TRBJ1-2; v_call: TRBV7-2; clone_size: .; d_call: .; cdr3_nt: TGTGCCAGCAGCCTGGGGGGTTTACTTGACTATGGCTACACCTTC; cdr3_aa: CASSLGGLLDYGYTF
j_call: TRBJ2-3; v_call: TRBV9; clone_size: many; d_call: TRBD1; cdr3_nt: TGTGCCAGCAGCCCCGATGGGACAGCTAGCACAGATACGCAGTATTTT; cdr3_aa: CASSPDGTASTDTQYF
j_call: TRBJ2-5; v_call: TRBV18; clone_size: .; d_call: TRBD1; cdr3_nt: TGTGCCAGCCGGGACAGCCCCCAAGAGACCCAGTACTTC; cdr3_aa: CASRDSPQETQYF
j_call: TRBJ1-2; v_call: TRBV5-1; clone_size: .; d_call: .; cdr3_nt: TGCGCCAGCAGCTTCTCTCTGGTTGGGGCCGGCTACACCTTC; cdr3_aa: CASSFSLVGAGYTF
j_call: TRBJ2-1; v_call: TRBV29-1; clone_size: few; d_call: TRBD2; cdr3_nt: TGCAGCGTTGCTCCGGGGAGGGGTGAGCAGTTCTTC; cdr3_aa: CSVAPGRGEQFF
j_call: TRBJ1-1; v_call: TRBV6-9; clone_size: .; d_call: .; cdr3_nt: TGTCCCCGAGCACAGAGGGCCTCAAACGGAGACACTGAAGCTTTCTTT; cdr3_aa: CPRAQRASNGDTEAFF
j_call: TRBJ2-2; v_call: TRBV28; clone_size: few; d_call: .; cdr3_nt: TGTGCCAGCAGTTTAGTCGGGTCCCTAACCGGGGAGCTGTTTTTT; cdr3_aa: CASSLVGSLTGELFF
j_call: TRBJ2-3; v_call: TRBV15; clone_size: .; d_call: .; cdr3_nt: TGTGCCACCAGCAGAGAAAGTGGGTTTCTAACAGATACGCAGTATTTT; cdr3_aa: CATSRESGFLTDTQYF
j_call: TRBJ1-5; v_call: TRBV5-6; clone_size: .; d_call: TRBD1; cdr3_nt: TGTGCCAGCAGCTTGCAACAGGGGCAACGGGGTAATCAGCCCCAGCATTTT; cdr3_aa: CASSLQQGQRGNQPQHF